Detailed here is one T cell receptor (beta chain). The source of the sample is a study of blood T cells in healthy people across ages. The second PCR ran 7 to 11 cycles with a sample-barcoded 5' primer and J-beta primers. A template-switch adaptor with 12 random nucleotides tagged each cDNA molecule. TCRdb ran MiXCR on the 5' RACE reads and lists one entry per CDR3 protein. The sample includes about 970,000 distinct CDR3 sequences, roughly half seen only once; the top ten take about 22%. CDR3 length equals 15 residues. V shed 0 bases and J shed 0 bases, with 8 bases lying between them. Germline-derived CDR1 and CDR2 are SGHKS and YYEKEE (reference sequence). The authors extracted at least 5.5 micrograms of total RNA per sample.

The chain carries TRBV5-5 and TRBJ2-3, with unresolved D. The sequence came from a woman between 55 and 75 years old in good health. The sequenced material came from blood. The CDR3 reads CASSLDADSTDTQYF. CDR3 bases: TGTGCCAGCAGCTTGGACGCAGACAGCACAGATACGCAGTATTTT.